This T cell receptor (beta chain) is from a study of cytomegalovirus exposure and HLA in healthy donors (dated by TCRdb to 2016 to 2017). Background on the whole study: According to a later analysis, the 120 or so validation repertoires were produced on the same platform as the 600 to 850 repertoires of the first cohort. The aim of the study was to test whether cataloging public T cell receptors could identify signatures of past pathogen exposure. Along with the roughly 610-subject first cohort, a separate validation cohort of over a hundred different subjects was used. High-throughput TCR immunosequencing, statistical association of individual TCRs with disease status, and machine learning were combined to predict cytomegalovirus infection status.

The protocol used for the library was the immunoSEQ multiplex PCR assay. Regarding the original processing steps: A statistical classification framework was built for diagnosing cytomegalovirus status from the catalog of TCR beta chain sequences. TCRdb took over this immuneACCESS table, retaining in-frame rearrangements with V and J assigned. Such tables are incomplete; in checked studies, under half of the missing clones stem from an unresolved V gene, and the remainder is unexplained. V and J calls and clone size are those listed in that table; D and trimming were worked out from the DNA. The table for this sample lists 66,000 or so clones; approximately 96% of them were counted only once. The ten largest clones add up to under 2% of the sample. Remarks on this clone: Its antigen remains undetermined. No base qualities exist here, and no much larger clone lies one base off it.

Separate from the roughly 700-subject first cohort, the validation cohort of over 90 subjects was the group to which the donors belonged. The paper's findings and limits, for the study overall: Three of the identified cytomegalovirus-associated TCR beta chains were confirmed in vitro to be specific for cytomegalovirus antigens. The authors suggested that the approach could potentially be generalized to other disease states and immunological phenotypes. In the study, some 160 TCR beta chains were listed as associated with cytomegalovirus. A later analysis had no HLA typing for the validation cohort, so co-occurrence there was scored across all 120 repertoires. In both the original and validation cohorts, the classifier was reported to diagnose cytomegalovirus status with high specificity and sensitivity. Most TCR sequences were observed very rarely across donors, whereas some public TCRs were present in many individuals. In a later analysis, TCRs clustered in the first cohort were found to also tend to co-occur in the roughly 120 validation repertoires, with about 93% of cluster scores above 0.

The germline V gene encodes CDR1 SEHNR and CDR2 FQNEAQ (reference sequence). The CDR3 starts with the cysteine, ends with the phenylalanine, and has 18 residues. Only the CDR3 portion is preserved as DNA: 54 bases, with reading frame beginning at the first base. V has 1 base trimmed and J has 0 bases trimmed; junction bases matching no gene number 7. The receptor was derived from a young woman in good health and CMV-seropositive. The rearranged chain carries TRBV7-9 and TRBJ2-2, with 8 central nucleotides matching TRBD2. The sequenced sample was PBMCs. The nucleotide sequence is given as TGTGCCAGCAGCTTAGAAGAAGCGGGGGCCGCGAACACCGGGGAGCTGTTTTTT. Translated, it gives CASSLEEAGAANTGELFF.